Presented here are 30 T cell receptor beta chains from one specimen sequenced in a study of T cell changes during pregnancy in multiple sclerosis. Sequencing was performed with immunoSEQ multiplex PCR; in TCRdb, only in-frame clones are kept and a portion is missing. The repertoire holds approximately 88,000 clones, with about 93% as singletons. The sample in question was peripheral blood, obtained in the third trimester of pregnancy. Receptor source: a female donor with multiple sclerosis, enrolled in a pregnancy study.

The chain uses TRBV7-9 and TRBJ2-5; 7 positions match TRBD1. Germline V lookup: CDR1 SEHNR, CDR2 FQNEAQ (reference sequence). The V and J ends lost 4 bases and 4 bases, in that order; junction bases with no gene match: 9. The CDR3 contains 15 residues. CDR3 bases: TGTGCCAGCAGCTCGGGACAGTTGGTAGTAGAGACCCAGTACTTC. It yields the protein CASSSGQLVVETQYF. Based on the CDR3 plus reference TRBV7-9 and TRBJ2-5, the full variable domain is DTGVSQNPRHKITKRGQNVTFRCDPISEHNRLYWYRQTLGQGPEFLTYFQNEAQLEKSRLLSDRFSAERPKGSFSTLEIQRTEQGDSAMYLCASSSGQLVVETQYFGPGTRLLVL.

V usage is TRBV4-2 and J usage is TRBJ1-1; D is possibly TRBD1 (6 bases). Looked up from germline, CDR1 is LGHNA and CDR2 is YNFKEQ. The CDR3 is made up of 14 amino acids. The germline V and J ends were trimmed by 6 bases and 1 base, with 12 bases remaining between them. The DNA of the CDR3 is TGTGCCAGCAGGGCCGGGACACCGAACACTGAAGCTTTCTTT. Protein sequence: CASRAGTPNTEAFF.

J is TRBJ1-1 and V is TRBV30, with 8 bases matching TRBD1. The V and J ends lost 8 bases and 5 bases, in that order; junction bases with no gene match: 10. The CDR3 has 13 residues. The germline V gene encodes CDR1 GTSNPN and CDR2 SVGIG (reference sequence). DNA of the CDR3: TGTGCCGGGCATAGGACAGGGCGAACTGAAGCTTTCTTT. Translated: CAGHRTGRTEAFF. The variable domain in full, with the rest retrieved from reference TRBV30 and TRBJ1-1, is SQTIHQWPATLVQPVGSPLSLECTVEGTSNPNLYWYRQAAGRGLQLLFYSVGIGQISSEVPQNLSASRPQDRQFILSSKKLLLSDSGFYLCAGHRTGRTEAFFGQGTRLTVV.

The rearrangement joins TRBV5-1 to TRBJ2-3, with TRBD2 matching 9 bases. The J segment lost 5 bases and the V segment lost 2 bases, leaving 12 bases of the junction unmatched. Germline V gives CDR1 SGHRS, CDR2 YFSETQ. CDR3 length equals 17 residues. CDR3 in amino acids: CASSLVRGLAGKDTQYF. The CDR3 nucleotides read TGCGCCAGCAGCTTAGTCCGCGGGCTAGCGGGGAAAGATACGCAGTATTTT. Together with reference TRBV5-1 and TRBJ2-3, the CDR3 gives the full variable domain: KAGVTQTPRYLIKTRGQQVTLSCSPISGHRSVSWYQQTPGQGLQFLFEYFSETQRNKGNFPGRFSGRQFSNSRSEMNVSTLELGDSALYLCASSLVRGLAGKDTQYFGPGTRLTVL.

V and J are TRBV19 and TRBJ2-2; the match to TRBD2 covers 8 bases. Germline V gives CDR1 LNHDA, CDR2 SQIVND (reference sequence). V was pared by 6 bases and J by 5 bases, with 8 bases of the junction left unmatched. CDR3 length: 15 residues. This CDR3 is CASSAGRVYTGELFF. The CDR3 DNA reads TGTGCCAGTAGCGCCGGGAGGGTCTATACCGGGGAGCTGTTTTTT.

This clone was found once. The chain is built from TRBV2 and TRBJ1-4; perhaps TRBD1 as D (6 bases). CDR1 and CDR2 (germline): SNHLY, FYNNEI. V lost 0 bases to trimming and J lost 3 bases, with 14 bases between them. The CDR3 is made up of 17 amino acids. CDR3 nucleotide sequence: TGTGCCAGCAGTGAAGCAGGGATGGGACACCCTAATGAAAAACTGTTTTTT. Encoded protein: CASSEAGMGHPNEKLFF.

This chain connects TRBV2 to TRBJ1-1, with D perhaps TRBD1 (5 bases). CDR1 is SNHLY and CDR2 is FYNNEI in the germline V gene. This CDR3 region has 16 residues. Trimming cost V 4 bases and J 1 base, with 16 bases left between them. CDR3 residues: CASSVQGLRGNTEAFF. CDR3 in DNA: TGTGCCAGCAGTGTCCAGGGTCTAAGGGGGAACACTGAAGCTTTCTTT.

The chain employs TRBV6-4 and TRBJ2-2; the D gene is possibly TRBD1 (5 bases). The CDR3 extends over 16 amino acids. Trimming stripped 0 bases from V and 3 bases from J, with 11 bases between. Germline V gene sequence: CDR1 MRHNA, CDR2 SNTAGT. CDR3 region: CASSDSFRADTGELFF. CDR3 DNA: TGTGCCAGCAGTGACTCGTTCAGGGCGGACACCGGGGAGCTGTTTTTT.

The DNA for the CDR3 is TGTGCCAGCAGCCCTCAGGGGGCTGTTTGGACTGAAGCTTTCTTT. Its translation: CASSPQGAVWTEAFF. The rearrangement joins TRBV27 to TRBJ1-1; TRBD1 matches 8 bases. The germline CDR1 and CDR2 sequences are MNHEY and SMNVEV (reference sequence). V was pared by 6 bases and J by 5 bases, with 11 bases of the junction left unmatched. The CDR3 totals 15 residues.

This clone appeared a single time. This chain links TRBV19 with TRBJ1-3; D is ambiguous. This CDR3 is 14 amino acids long. Trimming stripped 3 bases from V and 1 base from J, with 7 bases between. Germline values: CDR1 LNHDA, CDR2 SQIVND (reference sequence). DNA of the CDR3: TGTGCCAGTAGTATGGGCCAGTCTGGAAACACCATATATTTT. Protein: CASSMGQSGNTIYF.

The chain has TRBV14 and TRBJ2-7; TRBD2 agrees at 11 bases. V trimming: 1 base; J trimming: 0 bases; junction bases outside the gene matches: 11. The CDR3 totals 19 residues. CDR1 and CDR2 from the germline V gene are SGHDN and FVKESK. The CDR3 loop reads CASSQAWGTSGYSSYEQYF. CDR3 in DNA: TGTGCCAGCAGCCAAGCCTGGGGGACTAGCGGTTATAGCTCCTACGAGCAGTACTTC.

This rearrangement joins TRBV4-1 to TRBJ2-5, with D perhaps TRBD2 (5 bases). Per germline, CDR1 MGHRA and CDR2 YSYEKL. The CDR3 length is 16 residues. The V end lost 1 base, the J end lost 0 bases, and 12 bases lay between the germline ends. The CDR3 nucleotides read TGCGCCAGCAGCCAAGCCCAGCGGAATAACCAAGAGACCCAGTACTTC. Protein: CASSQAQRNNQETQYF.

The chain employs TRBV5-1 and TRBJ1-3; 8 bases are shared with TRBD1. Germline CDR1 reads SGHRS; CDR2 reads YFSETQ. V lost 4 bases to trimming and J lost 4 bases; unmatched junction nucleotides: 4. This CDR3 is built from 14 residues. The CDR3 DNA reads as TGCGCCAGCAGCCGCGGACAGGGAGGAAACACCATATATTTT. Protein sequence: CASSRGQGGNTIYF.

This sequence joins TRBV19 and TRBJ1-1; D may be TRBD1 (6 bases). This CDR3 comprises 15 residues. Looked up from germline, CDR1 is LNHDA and CDR2 is SQIVND (reference sequence). V gave up 7 bases and J gave up 6 bases, with 21 bases separating them. CDR3 nucleotide sequence: TGTGCCAGTATAAGCCCGCGGGGGGCTTTCTCTGAAGCTTTCTTT. It is translated as CASISPRGAFSEAFF.

V is TRBV5-8 and J is TRBJ1-2; D perhaps matches TRBD1 (6 bases). V was pared by 4 bases and J by 4 bases, with 20 bases between. The CDR3 runs 16 residues. Germline loops: CDR1 SGHTS, CDR2 YDEGEE. The CDR3 protein is CASSGPGTTKAYGYTF. CDR3 in DNA: TGTGCCAGCAGCGGACCCGGGACAACTAAAGCCTATGGCTACACCTTC.

In nucleotides, the CDR3 is TGCGCCAGCAGCTTTGGTACAGGTAGCTCTGGAAACACCATATATTTT. Protein: CASSFGTGSSGNTIYF. The chain employs TRBV5-1 and TRBJ1-3; D may be TRBD1 (5 bases). Trimming stripped 2 bases from V and 0 bases from J, with 12 bases between. The germline V gene has CDR1 SGHRS and CDR2 YFSETQ. The CDR3 consists of 16 residues.

The genes are TRBV15 and TRBJ1-3; no clear D gene. The length of the CDR3 is 16 residues. V lost 1 base, J lost 0 bases, and 10 bases lay in between. CDR1 is LNHNV, CDR2 YYDKDF, per germline (reference sequence). CDR3 DNA sequence: TGTGCCACCAGCAGAGTCGAGGGTGTCTCTGGAAACACCATATATTTT. Its protein product is CATSRVEGVSGNTIYF. Combining the CDR3 with reference TRBV15 and TRBJ1-3 gives the whole variable domain DAMVIQNPRYQVTQFGKPVTLSCSQTLNHNVMYWYQQKSSQAPKLLFHYYDKDFNNEADTPDNFQSRRPNTSFCFLDIRSPGLGDTAMYLCATSRVEGVSGNTIYFGEGSWLTVV.

The J gene is TRBJ1-5, the V gene TRBV19; maybe TRBD1 (5 bases). The germline V gene encodes CDR1 LNHDA and CDR2 SQIVND (reference sequence). The V end was cut by 3 bases, the J end by 4 bases, with 13 bases between. This CDR3 spans 15 amino acids. CDR3 nucleotides: TGTGCCAGTAGTATGGACAAAATAGCAAATCAGCCCCAGCATTTT. This sequence encodes CASSMDKIANQPQHF.

The rearrangement uses TRBV15 and TRBJ1-2, with 9 positions matching TRBD1. The V gene end was trimmed by 9 bases and the J gene end by 6 bases; junction bases not matched to a gene: 5. Germline V gene lookup returns CDR1 LNHNV and CDR2 YYDKDF (reference sequence). The CDR3 runs to 12 residues. This CDR3 is CATQGARDGYTF. In nucleotides, the CDR3 is TGTGCCACACAGGGGGCGCGGGATGGCTACACCTTC.

This chain uses TRBV18 with TRBJ1-3; 7 nucleotides line up with TRBD1. Losses at the gene ends were 4 bases for V and 0 bases for J; bases not matched to a gene: 6. CDR3 length: 16 residues. Germline loops: CDR1 KGHSH, CDR2 LQKENI. CDR3 loop: CASSRGTAFSGNTIYF. The DNA of the CDR3 is TGTGCCAGCTCACGAGGGACAGCTTTCTCTGGAAACACCATATATTTT.

The chain combines TRBV5-1 with TRBJ1-2; 9 bases are shared with TRBD1. Germline trimming cut 0 bases from V and 5 bases from J; bases unmatched to any gene: 5. The length of the CDR3 is 15 residues. CDR1 and CDR2 (germline): SGHRS, YFSETQ. The CDR3 region has the DNA TGCGCCAGCAGCTTGGACGGGACAGGGTTTTATGGCTACACCTTC. Protein sequence: CASSLDGTGFYGYTF.

The genes are TRBV1 and TRBJ1-5; TRBD1 is taken as the D call from the table, unchecked against the DNA. TRBV1 constitutes a pseudogene. This CDR3 spans 16 amino acids. CDR3 amino acids: CTSSGRPPGRDQPQHF. CDR3 nucleotide sequence: TGCACCAGCAGCGGCCGGCCACCTGGGCGCGATCAGCCCCAGCATTTT.

This chain links TRBV29-1 with TRBJ1-1; a weak D match, TRBD1 (5 bases). The CDR3 is 16 residues long. V lost 2 bases, J lost 0 bases, and 16 bases lay in between. In germline, CDR1 is SQVTM, CDR2 ANQGSEA. DNA of the CDR3: TGCAGCGTTGAACCACAAGTAAACAGGTTGAACACTGAAGCTTTCTTT. Amino acid sequence: CSVEPQVNRLNTEAFF.

In its sample, this clone was seen once. The chain joins TRBV7-6 to TRBJ2-7; 8 positions match TRBD2. This CDR3 is built from 14 residues. Germline V gives CDR1 SGHVS, CDR2 FNYEAQ. The V segment lost 7 bases and the J segment 2 bases; nucleotides outside the gene matches: 7. The CDR3 protein is CASIPPGGAYEQYF. Written as DNA, the CDR3 is TGTGCCAGCATCCCCCCGGGAGGGGCCTACGAGCAGTACTTC.

This clone was detected only once. CDR3 protein: CASSGGTDYNEQFF. CDR3 bases: TGTGCCAGTAGTGGAGGGACGGACTACAATGAGCAGTTCTTC. The genes are TRBV19 and TRBJ2-1; D may be TRBD2 (6 bases). Looked up from germline, CDR1 is LNHDA and CDR2 is SQIVND (reference sequence). Trimming shortened V by 5 bases and J by 3 bases, and 11 bases separated the two germline ends. The CDR3 extends over 14 amino acids.

This clone was seen just once. The V call is TRBV18, the J call TRBJ2-2; D ambiguous. The V and J ends lost 3 bases and 5 bases respectively, with 10 bases between them. The length of the CDR3 is 14 residues. The germline gives CDR1 KGHSH, CDR2 LQKENI. The CDR3 DNA is TGTGCCAGCTCACCGAGAGATTCGACCGGGGAGCTGTTTTTT. As protein: CASSPRDSTGELFF.

This clone was seen just once. The rearrangement links TRBV28 to TRBJ2-1, with 8 bases that match TRBD1. The CDR3 consists of 14 residues. J was trimmed by 7 bases and V by 5 bases; bases with no gene match: 7. The germline gives CDR1 MDHEN, CDR2 SYDVKM. The CDR3 bases are TGTGCCAGCAGTGGACTGACAGGGGCGAATGAGCAGTTCTTC. Residues: CASSGLTGANEQFF.

The CDR3 protein is CASSFRRGGDQPQHF. Written as DNA, the CDR3 is TGTGCCAGCAGTTTTCGGCGGGGGGGGGATCAGCCCCAGCATTTT. This rearrangement joins TRBV28 to TRBJ1-5, with TRBD1 as a possible D gene (5 bases). Trimming cost V 3 bases and J 5 bases, with 14 bases left between them. CDR3 size: 15 residues. Per germline, CDR1 MDHEN and CDR2 SYDVKM. The complete variable domain, with remaining parts taken from reference TRBV28 and TRBJ1-5, reads DVKVTQSSRYLVKRTGEKVFLECVQDMDHENMFWYRQDPGLGLRLIYFSYDVKMKEKGDIPEGYSVSREKKERFSLILESASTNQTSMYLCASSFRRGGDQPQHFGDGTRLSIL.

This chain joins TRBV19 and TRBJ2-2; TRBD2 aligns across 7 bases. Per germline, CDR1 LNHDA and CDR2 SQIVND (reference sequence). The CDR3 is 17 amino acids. With 4 bases clipped from V and 3 bases from J, the junction kept 11 bases outside the gene matches. CDR3 sequence: CASSNLASGKHTGELFF. The CDR3 coding sequence is TGTGCCAGTAGTAACCTTGCCAGCGGGAAACACACCGGGGAGCTGTTTTTT.

V gene TRBV19 combines with J gene TRBJ1-1, with TRBD1 identical over 8 bases. CDR3 size: 15 residues. CDR1 and CDR2 (germline): LNHDA, SQIVND (reference sequence). The V and J ends lost 7 bases and 1 base, in that order; junction bases with no gene match: 8. The CDR3 protein is CASIYAGTGNTEAFF. The CDR3 DNA follows: TGTGCCAGTATCTACGCCGGGACAGGGAACACTGAAGCTTTCTTT.